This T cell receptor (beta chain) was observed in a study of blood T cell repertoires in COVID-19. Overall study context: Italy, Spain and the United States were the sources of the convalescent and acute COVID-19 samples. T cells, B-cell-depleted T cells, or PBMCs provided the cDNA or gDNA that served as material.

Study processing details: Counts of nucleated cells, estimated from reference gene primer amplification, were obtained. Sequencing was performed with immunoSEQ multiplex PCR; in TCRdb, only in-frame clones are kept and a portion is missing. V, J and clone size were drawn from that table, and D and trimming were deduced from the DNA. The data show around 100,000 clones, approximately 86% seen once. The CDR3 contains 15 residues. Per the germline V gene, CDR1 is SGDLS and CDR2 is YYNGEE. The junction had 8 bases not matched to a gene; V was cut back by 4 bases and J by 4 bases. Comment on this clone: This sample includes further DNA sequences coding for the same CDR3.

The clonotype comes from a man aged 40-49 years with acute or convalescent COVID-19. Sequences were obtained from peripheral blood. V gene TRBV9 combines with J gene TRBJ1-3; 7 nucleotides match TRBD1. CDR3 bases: TGTGCCAGCAGCAGTCGACAGGGACACGGAAACACCATATATTTT. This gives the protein CASSSRQGHGNTIYF.